One sample yielded the 18 T cell receptor beta chains listed below, sequenced in a study of CXCR3-negative and CXCR3-positive naive CD8 T cells. General study results and limits: More hydrophobic TRB CDR3s occurred in CXCR3-positive than in CXCR3-negative naive cells.

These receptors lack a known antigen. The authors made the TRB cDNA libraries by 5' RACE using UMI labels. TCRdb reprocessed the 5' RACE reads; each CDR3 protein has one entry and no DNA is given. This sample contains around 61,000 distinct CDR3 sequences. The sequencing input was naive CXCR3+ CD8+ T cells from blood. Sample subset: CD45RO-CCR7+CD27+CD95- naive CD8+ T cells expressing CXCR3 (TNR3+). The receptors come from a human donor in good health. Some clones in this sample may be carry-over from other donors' samples.

This chain links TRBV6-2 or TRBV6-3 with TRBJ2-3. There are 13 residues in the CDR3. Germline CDR1 MNHEY, CDR2 SVGEGT. The CDR3 sequence: CASSYSSADTQYF.

The rearrangement joins TRBV19 to TRBJ2-5. The CDR3 runs 15 residues. Germline CDR1 reads LNHDA; CDR2 reads SQIVND (reference sequence). CDR3 sequence reads: CASSIDLDTEETQYF.

The gene calls are TRBV12-3 or TRBV12-4 and TRBJ2-7. The CDR3 is made up of 14 amino acids. CDR3 protein: CASSLHNEPYEQYF.

The genes are TRBV5-6 and TRBJ1-2; TCRdb outputs TRBD1, but without DNA this stays unchecked. Germline V gives CDR1 SGHDT, CDR2 YYEEEE. This CDR3 spans 14 amino acids. The CDR3: CASSLETGRYGYTF.

V is TRBV3-1 and J is TRBJ2-3. There are 13 residues in the CDR3. Germline V gene sequence: CDR1 LGHDT, CDR2 YNNKEL (reference sequence). The CDR3 region is CASSQAGADTQYF.

This chain connects TRBV28 to TRBJ2-7; TCRdb's D gene call, TRBD2, goes unchecked for lack of DNA. CDR1 and CDR2 (germline): MDHEN, SYDVKM. The CDR3 is 13 residues long. CDR3: CAIQSGGTYEQYF. The whole variable domain, remainder taken from reference TRBV28 and TRBJ2-7, is DVKVTQSSRYLVKRTGEKVFLECVQDMDHENMFWYRQDPGLGLRLIYFSYDVKMKEKGDIPEGYSVSREKKERFSLILESASTNQTSMYLCAIQSGGTYEQYFGPGTRLTVT.

V usage is TRBV7-9 and J usage is TRBJ2-5; TCRdb lists TRBD1, though no DNA is available to test this call. Germline lookup yields CDR1 SEHNR and CDR2 FQNEAQ (reference sequence). The CDR3 spans 15 residues. The CDR3 region is CASSPPHIRAETQYF.

The genes are TRBV9 and TRBJ2-1; as DNA is missing, the TRBD2 call by TCRdb cannot be tested. Per the germline V gene, CDR1 is SGDLS and CDR2 is YYNGEE. There are 14 residues in the CDR3. This CDR3 reads CASSVALEGNEQFF.

The CDR3 sequence: CASSGHRGLADPYEQYF. The chain couples TRBV5-1 to TRBJ2-7; absent DNA, TCRdb's TRBD2 call cannot be checked. The V gene's germline CDR1 is SGHRS and CDR2 YFSETQ. The CDR3 runs to 17 residues.

This sequence joins TRBV14 and TRBJ1-2; no DNA is available, so the TRBD1 call from TCRdb remains unchecked. The germline gives CDR1 SGHDN, CDR2 FVKESK. The CDR3 runs to 14 residues. Here the CDR3 reads CASSQGGPGYGYTF.

This chain uses TRBV9 with TRBJ2-2; the D gene TCRdb calls, TRBD1, cannot be checked with no DNA. CDR1 is SGDLS, CDR2 YYNGEE, per germline. CDR3 size: 15 residues. The CDR3: CASSAPGHWTGELFF. Full variable domain (remainder filled in from reference TRBV9 and TRBJ2-2): DSGVTQTPKHLITATGQRVTLRCSPRSGDLSVYWYQQSLDQGLQFLIQYYNGEERAKGNILERFSAQQFPDLHSELNLSSLELGDSALYFCASSAPGHWTGELFFGEGSRLTVL.

V and J are TRBV5-1 and TRBJ2-1; the D gene TCRdb calls, TRBD2, cannot be checked with no DNA. The CDR3 has 16 residues. In germline, CDR1 is SGHRS, CDR2 YFSETQ. CDR3 loop: CASTMSSGGTYNEQFF. The variable domain in full, completed from reference TRBV5-1 and TRBJ2-1, reads KAGVTQTPRYLIKTRGQQVTLSCSPISGHRSVSWYQQTPGQGLQFLFEYFSETQRNKGNFPGRFSGRQFSNSRSEMNVSTLELGDSALYLCASTMSSGGTYNEQFFGPGTRLTVL.

V usage is TRBV28 and J usage is TRBJ2-7; with no DNA, the TCRdb D assignment of TRBD1 cannot be verified. Germline V gene lookup returns CDR1 MDHEN and CDR2 SYDVKM. The CDR3 consists of 14 residues. The CDR3 spells CASSFRGRKDEQYF.

The chain has TRBV12-3 or TRBV12-4 and TRBJ2-3; the TCRdb call, TRBD2, lacks DNA for checking. This CDR3 has 16 residues. This CDR3 is CASSTTSGGATDTQYF.

V usage is TRBV7-7 and J usage is TRBJ2-1; TCRdb's D call of TRBD2 is untestable without DNA. The CDR3 has 17 residues. Germline V gene data show CDR1 as SSHAT and CDR2 as FNYEAQ (reference sequence). The CDR3 loop reads CASSQGLAGTSYNEQFF. Based on the CDR3 plus reference TRBV7-7 and TRBJ2-1, the full variable domain is GAGVSQSPRYKVTKRGQDVTLRCDPISSHATLYWYQQALGQGPEFLTYFNYEAQPDKSGLPSDRFSAERPEGSISTLTIQRTEQRDSAMYRCASSQGLAGTSYNEQFFGPGTRLTVL.

The rearrangement links TRBV6-1 to TRBJ2-7. CDR1 is MNHNS, CDR2 SASEGT, per germline. There are 14 residues in the CDR3. The chain's CDR3 is CASSVYRGLYEQYF.

The chain couples TRBV18 to TRBJ2-1; TCRdb's D gene call, TRBD1, goes unchecked for lack of DNA. This CDR3 contains 16 residues. Germline lookup yields CDR1 KGHSH and CDR2 LQKENI. The CDR3 here is CASSQSGGRPGNEQFF.

The chain uses TRBV28 and TRBJ2-7; TCRdb selects TRBD1, and the lack of DNA leaves this call unchecked. Germline V gene lookup returns CDR1 MDHEN and CDR2 SYDVKM. The CDR3 has 15 residues. This CDR3 is CASSSLRESEYEQYF.